This T cell receptor (beta chain) is drawn from a study of cytomegalovirus exposure and HLA in healthy donors. Whole-study results and caveats: Equally common other TCR beta chains were less clonally expanded than HLA-associated ones, a later analysis found. According to the study, around 150 TCR beta chains were cytomegalovirus-associated.

Notes on this clone: Its antigen is not known.

V shed 4 bases, J shed 5 bases, and the junction held 5 bases outside the gene matches. CDR3 size: 14 residues. Looked up from germline, CDR1 is SGHRS and CDR2 is YFSETQ. PCR employed 60 Vbeta and 13 Jbeta primers. Profiling relied on immunoSEQ multiplex PCR, and the TCRdb table lists in-frame clones only, not all of them. Altogether some 92,000 clones are present, 65% to 80% being singletons, with the ten largest covering about 2.9%. This sequence originates from a man younger than 45 in good health and CMV-seronegative. The chain carries TRBV5-1 and TRBJ2-1; 8 positions match TRBD1. The source material was PBMCs. CDR3 bases: TGCGCCAGCAGCCAGGGGGCGAATAACAATGAGCAGTTCTTC. Protein product: CASSQGANNNEQFF.